The 21 T cell receptor beta chains below all came from one sample that was sequenced in a study of shared clonotypes between healthy human individuals. Measured with immunoSEQ multiplex PCR; TCRdb has only the in-frame clones, and not every one. The sample has roughly 2.2 million clones; approximately 90% are singletons. Sequences were obtained from naive CD4+ T cells from PBMCs. The subset is: CD45RA+ positively selected. These receptors all stem from a man younger than 35 in good health. Some clones in this sample may be carry-over from other donors' samples.

This chain links TRBV6-1 with TRBJ2-2; a possible D gene is TRBD1 (6 bases). The germline V gene encodes CDR1 MNHNS and CDR2 SASEGT. Trimming stripped 9 bases from V and 7 bases from J, with 18 bases between. The CDR3 is 14 amino acids. CDR3 nucleotides: TGTGCCAGTACCGGGACACCCTGGGGCGGGGAGCTGTTTTTT. It is translated as CASTGTPWGGELFF.

This clone was counted once. The germline gene is not matched at one end of the junction; a read error may be the cause. This rearrangement joins TRBV6-5 to TRBJ1-4, with no clear D. Germline loops: CDR1 MNHEY, CDR2 SVGAGI. The CDR3 is 14 residues long. Here the CDR3 DNA reads TGTGCCAGCAGCTACTCTCCAAATGGGGAAAAACTGTTTTTT. Amino acid sequence: CASSYSPNGEKLFF.

The chain couples TRBV5-1 to TRBJ2-3; tentative D call: TRBD1 (8 bases). The V end lost 3 bases, the J end lost 3 bases, and 17 bases lay between the germline ends. CDR3 length: 16 amino acids. Germline V gene lookup returns CDR1 SGHRS and CDR2 YFSETQ. The CDR3 DNA follows: TGCGCCAGCAGCTCCCAGGGGGCGGGAGAAACAGATACGCAGTATTTT. It encodes CASSSQGAGETDTQYF.

The CDR3 DNA is TGTGCCAGCAGGGGACTTAACTCATATTCCTACAATGAGCAGTTCTTC. This gives the protein CASRGLNSYSYNEQFF. The chain links TRBV27 to TRBJ2-1; maybe TRBD2 (6 bases). This CDR3 has 16 residues. The V gene's germline CDR1 is MNHEY and CDR2 SMNVEV (reference sequence). Trimming pared 6 bases from V and 1 base from J, leaving 16 bases between.

Only one count was recorded for this clone. The chain combines TRBV18 with TRBJ2-7, with 7 bases aligning to TRBD1. Trimming cost V 3 bases and J 7 bases; bases outside gene matches: 6. The CDR3 is 13 residues long. Germline loops: CDR1 KGHSH, CDR2 LQKENI. CDR3 loop: CASSPDRVREQYF. CDR3 nucleotide sequence: TGTGCCAGCTCACCCGACAGGGTCAGGGAGCAGTACTTC.

The chain links TRBV11-2 to TRBJ2-2; no firm D call. The CDR3 is 12 amino acids. Germline V gene lookup returns CDR1 SGHAT and CDR2 FQNNGV. Trimming took 3 bases from V and 5 from J, leaving 4 bases between them. CDR3 protein: CASSLFTGELFF. The CDR3 DNA is TGTGCCAGCAGCTTGTTTACCGGGGAGCTGTTTTTT.

The CDR3 loop is CASRQGSYGYTF. The CDR3 region has the DNA TGTGCCAGCAGACAGGGGAGCTATGGCTACACCTTC. The chain links TRBV6-5 to TRBJ1-2; TRBD1 matches 7 bases. Germline-derived CDR1 and CDR2 are MNHEY and SVGAGI. There are 12 residues in the CDR3. Trimming removed 6 bases from V and 4 bases from J; junction bases left unmatched: 2.

The V and J genes are TRBV30 and TRBJ2-1; maybe TRBD2 (6 bases). Germline CDR1 is GTSNPN and CDR2 is SVGIG (reference sequence). Trimming left V 3 bases short and J 7 bases short, with 7 bases between. The CDR3 extends over 11 amino acids. The CDR3 DNA reads TGTGCCTGGAGGGAGGGTAATGAGCAGTTCTTC. Translating it yields CAWREGNEQFF. The full variable domain, its missing parts supplied by reference TRBV30 and TRBJ2-1, is SQTIHQWPATLVQPVGSPLSLECTVEGTSNPNLYWYRQAAGRGLQLLFYSVGIGQISSEVPQNLSASRPQDRQFILSSKKLLLSDSGFYLCAWREGNEQFFGPGTRLTVL.

This clone was picked up a small number of times. At the DNA level, this CDR3 is encoded by other sequences in the same sample as well. This chain connects TRBV5-4 to TRBJ1-5, with a possible D match to TRBD1 (5 bases). The V gene's germline CDR1 is SGHNT and CDR2 YYREEE (reference sequence). Trimming shortened V by 2 bases and J by 4 bases, and 7 bases separated the two germline ends. The CDR3 covers 13 residues. CDR3 in DNA: TGTGCCAGCAGCTTCGAGGGGAATCAGCCCCAGCATTTT. Translation: CASSFEGNQPQHF.

The rearrangement links TRBV1 to TRBJ2-6; TRBD2 is taken as the D call from the table, unchecked against the DNA. TRBV1 is shown as a pseudogene. The CDR3 is 19 residues long. This chain's CDR3 is CTSSQWPRLEGSGANVLTF. In DNA, the CDR3 is TGCACCAGCAGCCAATGGCCCAGACTGGAGGGCTCTGGGGCCAACGTCCTGACTTTC.

The rearrangement uses TRBV19 and TRBJ2-3; D may be TRBD1 (5 bases). V lost 1 base, J lost 6 bases, and 11 bases lay in between. The CDR3 is made up of 14 amino acids. The germline V gene has CDR1 LNHDA and CDR2 SQIVND (reference sequence). The CDR3 is CASSIGSGKDTQYF. The CDR3 coding sequence is TGTGCCAGTAGTATAGGCTCAGGGAAGGATACGCAGTATTTT.

This chain joins TRBV28 and TRBJ2-5; 15 bases agree with TRBD2. CDR1 and CDR2 from the germline V gene are MDHEN and SYDVKM. Germline trimming cut 4 bases from V and 9 bases from J; bases unmatched to any gene: 9. The CDR3 loop spans 16 amino acids. DNA for the CDR3: TGTGCCAGCAGTTCTTCCGGGACTAGCGGGAGGATTGCCCAGTACTTC. Protein: CASSSSGTSGRIAQYF.

The genes are TRBV28 and TRBJ2-7; D may be TRBD2 (5 bases). Germline V gives CDR1 MDHEN, CDR2 SYDVKM. V shed 5 bases and J shed 0 bases, with 11 bases lying between them. The CDR3 has 14 amino acids. The CDR3: CASSPQRSSYEQYF. The CDR3 DNA is TGTGCCAGCAGTCCCCAGCGGAGCTCCTACGAGCAGTACTTC. Using reference TRBV28 and TRBJ2-7 for the parts outside the CDR3, the full variable domain is DVKVTQSSRYLVKRTGEKVFLECVQDMDHENMFWYRQDPGLGLRLIYFSYDVKMKEKGDIPEGYSVSREKKERFSLILESASTNQTSMYLCASSPQRSSYEQYFGPGTRLTVT.

This clone was seen once. The J gene is TRBJ1-1, the V gene TRBV7-9; 7 bases agree with TRBD1. Germline V gene lookup returns CDR1 SEHNR and CDR2 FQNEAQ (reference sequence). This CDR3 is 15 amino acids long. Trimming removed 3 bases from V and 1 base from J; junction bases left unmatched: 5. The CDR3 protein is CASSFWDRRNTEAFF. The DNA of the CDR3 is TGTGCCAGCAGCTTTTGGGACAGAAGGAACACTGAAGCTTTCTTT.

This chain uses TRBV30 with TRBJ1-1; weak D call: TRBD1 (6 bases). The germline V and J ends were trimmed by 1 base and 3 bases, with 12 bases remaining between them. The CDR3 has 14 residues. CDR1 GTSNPN and CDR2 SVGIG come from the germline V gene (reference sequence). The CDR3 region has the DNA TGTGCCTGGAGTGCGGCAGGGGCGGACACTGAAGCTTTCTTT. Encoded protein: CAWSAAGADTEAFF.

The rearrangement joins TRBV6-1 to TRBJ2-3; D is unclear. The V gene's germline CDR1 is MNHNS and CDR2 SASEGT. Trimming took off 5 bases at V and 9 bases at J, with 9 bases between the two ends. This CDR3 contains 11 residues. The CDR3 bases are TGTGCCAGCAGTTACAGTTACACGCAGTATTTT. Translation gives CASSYSYTQYF.

The chain has TRBV7-9 and TRBJ1-5; D gene uncertain. Trimming removed 6 bases at V and 5 bases at J, with 17 bases between. The CDR3 length is 15 residues. Germline CDR1 is SEHNR and CDR2 is FQNEAQ (reference sequence). The CDR3 loop is CASSSARGSDQPQHF. CDR3 nucleotides: TGTGCCAGCAGTTCCGCCCGCGGCTCGGATCAGCCCCAGCATTTT.

CDR3: CASSLVAGYTYEQYF. CDR3 sequence (DNA): TGCGCCAGCAGCTTGGTGGCGGGGTACACCTACGAGCAGTACTTC. The chain uses TRBV5-1 and TRBJ2-7; a possible D gene is TRBD2 (6 bases). In germline, CDR1 is SGHRS, CDR2 YFSETQ. Trimming pared 0 bases from V and 2 bases from J, leaving 12 bases between. The CDR3 length is 15 residues. Complete variable domain (other parts from reference TRBV5-1 and TRBJ2-7): KAGVTQTPRYLIKTRGQQVTLSCSPISGHRSVSWYQQTPGQGLQFLFEYFSETQRNKGNFPGRFSGRQFSNSRSEMNVSTLELGDSALYLCASSLVAGYTYEQYFGPGTRLTVT.

V is TRBV7-6 and J is TRBJ2-6; 10 nucleotides agree with TRBD2. Losses at the gene ends were 1 base for V and 0 bases for J; bases not matched to a gene: 12. The CDR3 runs 21 residues. Germline CDR1 SGHVS, CDR2 FNYEAQ. The CDR3: CASSLVVRLAGGVSGANVLTF. Here the CDR3 DNA reads TGTGCCAGCAGCTTAGTTGTGCGGTTAGCGGGAGGCGTCTCTGGGGCCAACGTCCTGACTTTC.

This chain links TRBV27 with TRBJ2-7, with TRBD2 identical over 9 bases. CDR3 length: 13 residues. Germline assignment: CDR1 MNHEY and CDR2 SMNVEV (reference sequence). V shed 2 bases, J shed 6 bases, and the junction held 2 bases outside the gene matches. The CDR3 DNA sequence: TGTGCCAGCAGTTTAAATAGCGGGAGCGAGCAGTACTTC. Translation: CASSLNSGSEQYF.

This sequence joins TRBV28 and TRBJ2-6; D tentatively fits TRBD1 or TRBD2 (5 bases each). Per germline, CDR1 MDHEN and CDR2 SYDVKM. The CDR3 loop spans 16 amino acids. Trimming shortened V by 3 bases and J by 1 base, and 10 bases separated the two germline ends. The CDR3 DNA reads TGTGCCAGCAGTTTTCTTGGGACGTCTGGGGCCAACGTCCTGACTTTC. Translating gives CASSFLGTSGANVLTF. Together with reference TRBV28 and TRBJ2-6, the CDR3 gives the full variable domain: DVKVTQSSRYLVKRTGEKVFLECVQDMDHENMFWYRQDPGLGLRLIYFSYDVKMKEKGDIPEGYSVSREKKERFSLILESASTNQTSMYLCASSFLGTSGANVLTFGAGSRLTVL.